This T cell receptor (beta chain) emerged from a study of T cell repertoires in cytomegalovirus infection. Looking at the study overall: Matching HLA type and CMV infection were both indicated by public TCR beta signatures. Findings of the study overall: Based on cumulative public TCR beta family frequency, carriers of CMV plus the relevant HLA were identified. Predominance within the ex vivo response was attributable to HLA-C-restricted CMV-specific TCR beta clonotypes.

The CDR3 sequence is 15 residues long. Trimming took 6 bases from V and 5 from J, leaving 16 bases between them. From germline, CDR1 is LGHDT and CDR2 YNNKEL (reference sequence). This clonotype was recorded a few times. Its target is unknown. One entry per CDR3 protein, called by TCRdb with MiXCR from the reads. The sample lists 150,000 to 200,000 distinct CDR3 sequences; 25% to 30% were seen once. The receptor's source is a human donor in good health (CMV status not recorded). Some clones in this sample may be carry-over from other donors' samples. This chain uses TRBV3-1 with TRBJ2-2, with D possibly called TRBD1 or TRBD2 (5 bases each). Sequencing input: PBMCs. CDR3 protein: CASRLGTLRTGELFF. CDR3 DNA sequence: TGTGCCAGCAGACTCGGGACCTTAAGGACCGGGGAGCTGTTTTTT.